Presented here are 2 T cell receptor beta chains from one specimen sequenced in a study of shared clonotypes between healthy human individuals. The method was immunoSEQ multiplex PCR; TCRdb's version includes in-frame clones alone and lacks a portion of them. The sample lists roughly 2.4 million clones; 90% to 97% were seen once. Sequencing was carried out using naive CD4+ T cells sorted from blood. Subset in this sample: CD45RA+ positively selected. All receptors derive from a man aged 18 to 29 in good health.

This clone has just one count. The rearrangement uses TRBV6-5 and TRBJ2-5; D call uncertain. The germline CDR1 and CDR2 sequences are MNHEY and SVGAGI. The CDR3 consists of 14 residues. The V end lost 10 bases, the J end lost 4 bases, and 19 bases lay between the germline ends. CDR3 protein: CANSLHPVGETQYF. The CDR3 region has the DNA TGTGCCAACTCTTTACACCCAGTGGGAGAGACCCAGTACTTC.

The J gene is TRBJ2-7, the V gene TRBV4-1; 11 bases are shared with TRBD2. Per germline, CDR1 MGHRA and CDR2 YSYEKL. The CDR3 loop spans 18 amino acids. Germline trimming cut 0 bases from V and 5 bases from J; bases unmatched to any gene: 12. The CDR3 is CASSQEDRSGLAVHEQYF. The CDR3, as DNA: TGCGCCAGCAGCCAAGAGGATAGGTCGGGACTAGCGGTCCACGAGCAGTACTTC.